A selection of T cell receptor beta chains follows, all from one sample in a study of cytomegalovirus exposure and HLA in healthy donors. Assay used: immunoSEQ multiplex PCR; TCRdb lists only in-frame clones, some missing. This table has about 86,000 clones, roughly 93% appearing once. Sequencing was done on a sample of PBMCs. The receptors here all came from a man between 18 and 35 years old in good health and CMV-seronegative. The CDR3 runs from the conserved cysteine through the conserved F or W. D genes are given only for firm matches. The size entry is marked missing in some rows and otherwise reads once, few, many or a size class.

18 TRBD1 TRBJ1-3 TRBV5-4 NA CASSPNNPAGGARNTIYF TGTGCCAGCAGTCCAAACAACCCTGCAGGGGGCGCGAGAAACACCATATATTTT
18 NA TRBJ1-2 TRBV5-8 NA CASSPVSLAGMNNYGYTF TGTGCCAGCAGCCCTGTGAGTCTGGCAGGGATGAATAACTATGGCTACACCTTC
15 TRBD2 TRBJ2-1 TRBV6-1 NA CASSLSSGPYNEQFF TGTGCCAGCAGTTTATCTAGCGGGCCTTACAATGAGCAGTTCTTC
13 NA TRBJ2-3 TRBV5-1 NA CASYRTDTDTQYF TGCGCCAGCTACCGGACAGACACAGATACGCAGTATTTT
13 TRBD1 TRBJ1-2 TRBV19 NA CASSLQGDYGYTF TGTGCCAGTAGTTTACAGGGGGACTATGGCTACACCTTC
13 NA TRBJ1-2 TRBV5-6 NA CASSLGGNYGYTF TGTGCCAGCAGCTTAGGCGGGAACTATGGCTACACCTTC
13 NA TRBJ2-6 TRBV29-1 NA CSVVLSGANVLTF TGCAGCGTTGTACTCTCTGGGGCCAACGTCCTGACTTTC
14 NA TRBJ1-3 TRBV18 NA CASSTGDSGNTIYF TGTGCCAGCTCAACAGGTGACTCTGGAAACACCATATATTTT
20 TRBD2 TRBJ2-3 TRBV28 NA CASSFSQARRAGGPPDTQYF TGTGCCAGCAGTTTTAGCCAGGCTCGAAGGGCGGGAGGGCCCCCAGATACGCAGTATTTT
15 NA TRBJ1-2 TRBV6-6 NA CASTSRGGLLYGYTF TGTGCCAGCACCTCCCGGGGGGGACTGTTATATGGCTACACCTTC
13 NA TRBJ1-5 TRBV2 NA CASTTGMEQPQHF TGTGCCAGCACCACAGGGATGGAACAGCCCCAGCATTTT
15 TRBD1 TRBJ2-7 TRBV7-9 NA CASSWTGGISYEQYF TGTGCCAGCAGCTGGACAGGGGGCATCTCCTACGAGCAGTACTTC
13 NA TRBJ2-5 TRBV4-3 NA CASSQEEAETQYF TGCGCCAGCAGCCAAGAGGAGGCAGAGACCCAGTACTTC
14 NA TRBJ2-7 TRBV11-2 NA CASSLAGTTYEQYF TGTGCCAGCAGCTTGGCTGGGACAACCTACGAGCAGTACTTC
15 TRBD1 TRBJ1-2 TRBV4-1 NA CASRPPGGTDYGYTF TGCGCCAGCAGACCCCCCGGCGGGACAGACTATGGCTACACCTTC
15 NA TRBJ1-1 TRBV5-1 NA CASTLTQGKNTEAFF TGCGCCAGCACCCTAACACAGGGAAAGAACACTGAAGCTTTCTTT
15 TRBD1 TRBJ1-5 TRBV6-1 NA CASSEGQKSNQPQHF TGTGCCAGCAGCGAGGGACAGAAAAGCAATCAGCCCCAGCATTTT
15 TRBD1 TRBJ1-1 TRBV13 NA CASGRQGSLNTEAFF TGTGCCAGCGGAAGACAGGGGTCCTTGAACACTGAAGCTTTCTTT
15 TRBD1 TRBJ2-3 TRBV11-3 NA CASSPGTGRPDTQYF TGTGCCAGCAGTCCCGGGACAGGGCGGCCAGATACGCAGTATTTT
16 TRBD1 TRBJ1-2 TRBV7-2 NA CASSLEAGTGGGGYTF TGTGCCAGCAGCTTAGAGGCGGGGACAGGGGGCGGCGGCTACACCTTC
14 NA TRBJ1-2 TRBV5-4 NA CASSLGMGGYGYTF TGTGCCAGCAGCTTGGGAATGGGAGGCTATGGCTACACCTTC
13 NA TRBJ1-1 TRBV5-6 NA CASSLVGVRGAFF TGTGCCAGCAGCTTGGTAGGGGTCCGTGGGGCTTTCTTT
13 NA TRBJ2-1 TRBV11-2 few CASSSLEYNEQFF TGTGCCAGCAGCTCCCTAGAATACAATGAGCAGTTCTTC
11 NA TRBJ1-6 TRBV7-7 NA CASSSYLDRHF TGTGCTAGCAGCTCCTACCTAGACAGGCACTTT